The text below deals with one TCR beta chain. The CDR3 spans 15 residues. The J segment lost 3 bases and the V segment lost 1 base, leaving 5 bases of the junction unmatched. In germline, CDR1 is DFQATT, CDR2 SNEGSKA (reference sequence). The sample is drawn from a study of identical twins. TCRdb re-called the 5' RACE reads through MiXCR, storing one row per CDR3 protein. The profile shows about 240,000 distinct CDR3 sequences, more than 9% of them singletons. Healthy Caucasian individuals made up all the donors. The sequenced material came from memory T cells sorted from blood. The clonotype comes from a man aged 50 to 60 in good health. V usage is TRBV20-1 and J usage is TRBJ2-3; 9 bases agree with TRBD2. CDR3 sequence: CSARGLREGTDTQYF. The CDR3 nucleotides read TGCAGTGCTAGAGGTTTGCGGGAGGGGACAGATACGCAGTATTTT.